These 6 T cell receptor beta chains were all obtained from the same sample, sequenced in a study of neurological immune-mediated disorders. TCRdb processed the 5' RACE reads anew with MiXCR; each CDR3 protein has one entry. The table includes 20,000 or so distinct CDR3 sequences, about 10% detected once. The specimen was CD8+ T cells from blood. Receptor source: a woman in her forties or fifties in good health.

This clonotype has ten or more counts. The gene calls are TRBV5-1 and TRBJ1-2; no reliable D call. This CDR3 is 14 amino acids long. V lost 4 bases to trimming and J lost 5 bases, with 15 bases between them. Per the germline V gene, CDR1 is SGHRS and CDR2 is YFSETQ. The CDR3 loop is CASSAEEEAYGYTF. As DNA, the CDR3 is TGCGCCAGCAGCGCGGAGGAGGAAGCATATGGCTACACCTTC.

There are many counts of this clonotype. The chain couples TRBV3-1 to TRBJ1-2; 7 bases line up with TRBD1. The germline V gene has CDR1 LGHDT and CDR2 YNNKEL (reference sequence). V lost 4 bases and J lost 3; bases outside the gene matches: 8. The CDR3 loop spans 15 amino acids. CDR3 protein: CASSPTGTAHYGYTF. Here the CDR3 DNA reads TGTGCCAGCAGCCCGACCGGGACAGCACACTATGGCTACACCTTC.

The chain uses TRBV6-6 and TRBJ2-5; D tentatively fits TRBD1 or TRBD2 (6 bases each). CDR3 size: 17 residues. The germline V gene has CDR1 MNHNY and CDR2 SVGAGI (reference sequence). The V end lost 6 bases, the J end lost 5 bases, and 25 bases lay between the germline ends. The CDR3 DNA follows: TGTGCCAGCAGACCAGGCTGGCCTAGCTGGAGGGGGGAGACCCAGTACTTC. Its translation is CASRPGWPSWRGETQYF.

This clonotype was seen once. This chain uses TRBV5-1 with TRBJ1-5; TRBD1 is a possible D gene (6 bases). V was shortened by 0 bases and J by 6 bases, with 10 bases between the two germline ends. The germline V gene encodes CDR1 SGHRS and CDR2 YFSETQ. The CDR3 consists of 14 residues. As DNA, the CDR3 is TGCGCCAGCAGCTTGGACAGGGAAGGTCAGCCCCAGCATTTT. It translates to CASSLDREGQPQHF. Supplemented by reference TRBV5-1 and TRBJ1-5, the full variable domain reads KAGVTQTPRYLIKTRGQQVTLSCSPISGHRSVSWYQQTPGQGLQFLFEYFSETQRNKGNFPGRFSGRQFSNSRSEMNVSTLELGDSALYLCASSLDREGQPQHFGDGTRLSIL.

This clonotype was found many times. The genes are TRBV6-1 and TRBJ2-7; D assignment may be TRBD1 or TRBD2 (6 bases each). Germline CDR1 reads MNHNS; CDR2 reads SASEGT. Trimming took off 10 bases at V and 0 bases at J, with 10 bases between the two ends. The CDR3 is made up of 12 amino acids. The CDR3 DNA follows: TGTGCCACCGGGGGCAGCTCCTACGAGCAGTACTTC. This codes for CATGGSSYEQYF.

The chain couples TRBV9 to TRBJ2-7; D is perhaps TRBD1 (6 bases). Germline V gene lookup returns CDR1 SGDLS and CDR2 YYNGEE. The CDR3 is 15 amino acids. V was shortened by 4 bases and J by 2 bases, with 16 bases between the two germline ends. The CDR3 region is CASSPRVGGPYEQYF. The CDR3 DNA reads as TGTGCCAGCAGCCCCCGGGTTGGGGGCCCCTACGAGCAGTACTTC.